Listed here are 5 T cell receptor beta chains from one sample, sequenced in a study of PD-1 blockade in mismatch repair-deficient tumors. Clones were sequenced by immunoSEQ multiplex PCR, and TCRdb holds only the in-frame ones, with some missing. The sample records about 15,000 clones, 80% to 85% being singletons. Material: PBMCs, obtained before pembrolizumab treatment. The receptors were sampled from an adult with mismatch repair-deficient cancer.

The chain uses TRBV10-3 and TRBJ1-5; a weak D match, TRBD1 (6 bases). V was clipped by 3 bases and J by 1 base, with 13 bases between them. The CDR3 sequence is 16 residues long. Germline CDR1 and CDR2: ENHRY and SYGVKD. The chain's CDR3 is CAISDQGSGSNQPQHF. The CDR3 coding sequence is TGTGCCATCAGTGATCAGGGGTCAGGGAGCAATCAGCCCCAGCATTTT.

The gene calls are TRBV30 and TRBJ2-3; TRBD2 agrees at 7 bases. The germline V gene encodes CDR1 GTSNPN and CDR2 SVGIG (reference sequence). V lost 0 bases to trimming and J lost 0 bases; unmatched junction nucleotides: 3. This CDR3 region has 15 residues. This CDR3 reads CAWSVRLASTDTQYF. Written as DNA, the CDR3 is TGTGCCTGGAGTGTACGACTAGCCAGCACAGATACGCAGTATTTT. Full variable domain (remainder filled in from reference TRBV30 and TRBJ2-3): SQTIHQWPATLVQPVGSPLSLECTVEGTSNPNLYWYRQAAGRGLQLLFYSVGIGQISSEVPQNLSASRPQDRQFILSSKKLLLSDSGFYLCAWSVRLASTDTQYFGPGTRLTVL.

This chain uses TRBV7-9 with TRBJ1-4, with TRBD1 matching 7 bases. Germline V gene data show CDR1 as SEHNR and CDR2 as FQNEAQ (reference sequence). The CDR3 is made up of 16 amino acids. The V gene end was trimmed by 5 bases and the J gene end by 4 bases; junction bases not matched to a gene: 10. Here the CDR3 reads CASSMEGASFNEKLFF. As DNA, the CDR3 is TGTGCCAGCAGCATGGAGGGGGCCTCGTTTAATGAAAAACTGTTTTTT.

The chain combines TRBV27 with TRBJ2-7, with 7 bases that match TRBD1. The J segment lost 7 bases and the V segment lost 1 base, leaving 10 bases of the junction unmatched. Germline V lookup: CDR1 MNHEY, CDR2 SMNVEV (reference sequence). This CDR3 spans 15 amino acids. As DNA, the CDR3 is TGTGCCAGCAGTTTATTCGAGACAGGGTTGAGGGAGCAGTACTTC. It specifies CASSLFETGLREQYF.

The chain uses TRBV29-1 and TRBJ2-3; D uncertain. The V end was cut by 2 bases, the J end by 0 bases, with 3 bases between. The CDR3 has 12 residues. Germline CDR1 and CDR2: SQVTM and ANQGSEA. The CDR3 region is CSVEQSTDTQYF. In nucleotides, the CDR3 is TGCAGCGTTGAACAGAGCACAGATACGCAGTATTTT.